The 4 T cell receptor beta chains below were found in one sample sequenced in a study of cytomegalovirus exposure and HLA in healthy donors. The PCR employed 60 Vbeta primers together with 13 Jbeta primers. The table came from immunoSEQ multiplex PCR; TCRdb's copy has only in-frame clones and leaves some out. The sample carries 150,000 to 200,000 clones, under 80% recorded once. The sample taken for sequencing was PBMCs. The origin of the receptors is a man aged 35 to 55 in good health and CMV-seronegative.

The chain is built from TRBV2 and TRBJ2-2; TRBD1 agrees at 8 bases. Germline loops: CDR1 SNHLY, CDR2 FYNNEI. CDR3 length: 15 residues. V lost 10 bases and J lost 3; bases outside the gene matches: 10. CDR3 nucleotide sequence: TGTGCCATCACCCAGGGGGCATTAGACACCGGGGAGCTGTTTTTT. This codes for CAITQGALDTGELFF.

The chain combines TRBV5-1 with TRBJ2-1; 10 positions agree with TRBD1. Trimming removed 1 base from V and 7 bases from J; junction bases left unmatched: 11. The CDR3 totals 17 residues. The V gene's germline CDR1 is SGHRS and CDR2 YFSETQ. The CDR3: CASSLSELDRGLNEQFF. CDR3 nucleotides: TGCGCCAGCAGCTTGTCCGAACTCGACAGGGGGCTGAATGAGCAGTTCTTC. Full variable domain (rest looked up from reference TRBV5-1 and TRBJ2-1): KAGVTQTPRYLIKTRGQQVTLSCSPISGHRSVSWYQQTPGQGLQFLFEYFSETQRNKGNFPGRFSGRQFSNSRSEMNVSTLELGDSALYLCASSLSELDRGLNEQFFGPGTRLTVL.

The CDR3 reads CASSLRQGGDTQYF. CDR3 nucleotides: TGTGCCAGCAGCCTAAGACAGGGCGGAGATACGCAGTATTTT. The chain has TRBV7-9 and TRBJ2-3; 7 bases agree with TRBD1. This CDR3 is built from 14 residues. Per germline, CDR1 SEHNR and CDR2 FQNEAQ (reference sequence). V dropped 5 bases and J dropped 5; count of bases not matched to a gene: 7.

Only one count was recorded for this clone. This chain uses TRBV6-1 with TRBJ2-2; perhaps TRBD1 as D (6 bases). Germline V gene data show CDR1 as MNHNS and CDR2 as SASEGT. CDR3 size: 15 residues. The germline V and J ends were trimmed by 3 bases and 3 bases, with 11 bases remaining between them. CDR3 region: CASSDRDRYTGELFF. CDR3 DNA: TGTGCCAGCAGTGACCGAGACAGGTACACCGGGGAGCTGTTTTTT.